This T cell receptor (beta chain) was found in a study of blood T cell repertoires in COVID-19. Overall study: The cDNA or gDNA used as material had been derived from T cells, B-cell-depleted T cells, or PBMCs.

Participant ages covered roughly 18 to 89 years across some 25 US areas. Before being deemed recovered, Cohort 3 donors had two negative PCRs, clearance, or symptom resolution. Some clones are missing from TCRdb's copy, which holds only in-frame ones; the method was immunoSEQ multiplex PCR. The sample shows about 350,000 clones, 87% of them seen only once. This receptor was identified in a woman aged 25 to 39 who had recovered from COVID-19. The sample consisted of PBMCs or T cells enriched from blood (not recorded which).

CDR3 sequence reads: CASSLRTSGGRNTQYF. The CDR3 DNA reads as TGTGCCAGCAGCTTGAGGACTAGCGGGGGCCGAAATACGCAGTATTTT. V is TRBV5-8 and J is TRBJ2-3; 13 bases match TRBD2. Germline loops: CDR1 SGHTS, CDR2 YDEGEE. The CDR3 spans 16 residues. V lost 1 base to trimming and J lost 7 bases; unmatched junction nucleotides: 6.